This TCR beta chain was documented in a study of PD-1 blockade in classical Hodgkin lymphoma. The CDR3 totals 15 residues. Deletions cut 2 bases from V and 0 bases from J, with 12 bases between. Germline CDR1 reads SGHKS; CDR2 reads YYEKEE (reference sequence). Repertoires were generated with immunoSEQ multiplex PCR, while TCRdb's copy carries only in-frame clones and drops some. The data hold 30,000 to 45,000 clones, with about nine tenths observed a single time. Relapses following autologous stem cell transplantation were seen in all patients, with brentuximab vedotin exposure varying. V usage is TRBV5-5 and J usage is TRBJ2-7; D is unresolved. The receptor comes from a human donor with classical Hodgkin lymphoma. This specimen was peripheral blood mononuclear cells (PBMCs), taken at baseline. CDR3 residues: CASSLLRQTSYEQYF. As DNA, the CDR3 is TGTGCCAGCAGCTTATTGAGGCAGACCTCCTACGAGCAGTACTTC.